This TCR beta chain appears in the sequencing data of a study of identical twins. One entry per CDR3 protein results from TCRdb running MiXCR on the 5' RACE reads. This sample yields around 1.7 million distinct CDR3 sequences, of which about 31% are seen a single time; less than 0.35% belongs to the top ten. Whole-study findings and limits: The more abundant beta clonotypes in cord blood had fewer insertions, and memory repertoires did not show this. The presence of invariant MAIT and iNKT cells could partly confound analyses of zero-insertion sequences.

In this sample, this clonotype turned up a few times. Its antigen remains unidentified. This CDR3 has 12 residues. Trimming took 7 bases from V and 7 from J, leaving 13 bases between them. Germline loops: CDR1 MNHEY, CDR2 SVGAGI. V is TRBV6-5 and J is TRBJ1-1; a possible D gene is TRBD1 (5 bases). The sample was cord blood. This TCR was sampled from a newborn girl in good health. The CDR3 spells CASTSGGGEAFF. The CDR3 nucleotides are TGTGCCAGCACCTCAGGTGGGGGTGAAGCTTTCTTT.